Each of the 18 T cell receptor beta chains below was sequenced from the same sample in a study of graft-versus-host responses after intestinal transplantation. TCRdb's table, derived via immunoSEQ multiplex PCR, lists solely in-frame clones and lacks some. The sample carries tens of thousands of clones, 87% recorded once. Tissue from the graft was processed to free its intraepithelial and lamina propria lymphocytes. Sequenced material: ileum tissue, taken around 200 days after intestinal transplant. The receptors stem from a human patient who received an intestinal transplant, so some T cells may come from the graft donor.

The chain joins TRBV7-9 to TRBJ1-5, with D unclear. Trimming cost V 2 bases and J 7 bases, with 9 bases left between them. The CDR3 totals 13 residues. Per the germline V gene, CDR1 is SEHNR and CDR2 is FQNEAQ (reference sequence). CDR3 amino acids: CASSLLPGQPQHF. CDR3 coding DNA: TGTGCCAGCAGCTTATTGCCGGGACAGCCCCAGCATTTT.

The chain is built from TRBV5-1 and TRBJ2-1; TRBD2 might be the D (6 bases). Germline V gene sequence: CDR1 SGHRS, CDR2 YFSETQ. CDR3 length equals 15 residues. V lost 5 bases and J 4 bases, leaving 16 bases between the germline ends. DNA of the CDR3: TGCGCCAGCAGACTGGGCGGGGCCGGGTACAATGAGCAGTTCTTC. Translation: CASRLGGAGYNEQFF.

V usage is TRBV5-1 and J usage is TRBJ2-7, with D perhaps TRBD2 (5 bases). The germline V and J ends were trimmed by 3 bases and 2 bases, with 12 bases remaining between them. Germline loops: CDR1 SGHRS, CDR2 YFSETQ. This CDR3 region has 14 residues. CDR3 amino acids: CASSWEMDPYEQYF. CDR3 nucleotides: TGCGCCAGCAGCTGGGAGATGGACCCCTACGAGCAGTACTTC.

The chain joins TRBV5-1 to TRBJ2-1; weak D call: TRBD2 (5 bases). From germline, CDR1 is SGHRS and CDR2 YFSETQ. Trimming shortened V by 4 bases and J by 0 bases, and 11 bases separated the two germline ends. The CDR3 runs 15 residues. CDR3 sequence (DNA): TGCGCCAGCAGCCCCAGCGGTTCCTCCTACAATGAGCAGTTCTTC. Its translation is CASSPSGSSYNEQFF.

CDR3 sequence (DNA): TGTGCCAGCAGTTACTCGGGACCCTATGGCTACACCTTC. Protein product: CASSYSGPYGYTF. The chain links TRBV6-5 to TRBJ1-2, with D perhaps matching TRBD1 (5 bases). This CDR3 has 13 residues. Trimming removed 0 bases from V and 4 bases from J, with 6 bases in between. CDR1 is MNHEY, CDR2 SVGAGI, per germline.

CDR3 nucleotide sequence: TGTGCCAGCAGGATGACAGGGGGCAATCAGCCCCAGCATTTT. Protein sequence: CASRMTGGNQPQHF. The rearrangement joins TRBV2 to TRBJ1-5; the match to TRBD1 covers 8 bases. CDR3 length: 14 amino acids. The germline V gene encodes CDR1 SNHLY and CDR2 FYNNEI. V lost 6 bases, J lost 2 bases, and 3 bases stayed unmatched.

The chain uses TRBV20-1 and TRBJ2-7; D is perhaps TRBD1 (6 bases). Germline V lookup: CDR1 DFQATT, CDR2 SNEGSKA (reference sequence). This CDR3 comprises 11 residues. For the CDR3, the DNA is TGCAGCACGGGCAGGGGCTACGAGCAGTACTTC. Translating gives CSTGRGYEQYF.

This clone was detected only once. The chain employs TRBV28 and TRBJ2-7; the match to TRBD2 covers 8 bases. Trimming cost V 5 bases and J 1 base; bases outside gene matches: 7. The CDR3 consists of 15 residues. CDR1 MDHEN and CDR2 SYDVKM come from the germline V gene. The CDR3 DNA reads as TGTGCCAGCAGTCGTAGCGGGACTTTGTCCTACGAGCAGTACTTC. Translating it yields CASSRSGTLSYEQYF. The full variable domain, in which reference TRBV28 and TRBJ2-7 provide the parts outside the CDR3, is DVKVTQSSRYLVKRTGEKVFLECVQDMDHENMFWYRQDPGLGLRLIYFSYDVKMKEKGDIPEGYSVSREKKERFSLILESASTNQTSMYLCASSRSGTLSYEQYFGPGTRLTVT.

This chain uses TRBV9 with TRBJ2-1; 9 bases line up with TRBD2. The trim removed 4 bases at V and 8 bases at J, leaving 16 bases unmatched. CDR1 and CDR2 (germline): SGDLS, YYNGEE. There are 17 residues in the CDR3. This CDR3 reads CASSPPGDAGGPHEQFF. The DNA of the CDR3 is TGTGCCAGCAGCCCCCCGGGGGATGCGGGAGGGCCTCATGAGCAGTTCTTC.

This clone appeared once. The CDR3 region is CASSLNGWNTGELFF. CDR3 bases: TGTGCCAGCAGCTTAAATGGTTGGAACACCGGGGAGCTGTTTTTT. This chain uses TRBV7-3 with TRBJ2-2; D is uncertain. Germline CDR1 and CDR2: SGHTA and FQGTGA. The V and J ends lost 1 base and 1 base respectively, with 7 bases between them. This CDR3 has 15 residues.

The CDR3: CASSQGPINEKLFF. The CDR3 DNA reads as TGTGCCAGCAGTCAGGGGCCCATCAATGAAAAACTGTTTTTT. The rearrangement uses TRBV2 and TRBJ1-4; possible D gene TRBD1, 6 bases. Germline values: CDR1 SNHLY, CDR2 FYNNEI. The CDR3 is made up of 14 amino acids. The V end was cut by 5 bases, the J end by 5 bases, with 12 bases between. The full variable domain, its missing parts supplied by reference TRBV2 and TRBJ1-4, is EPEVTQTPSHQVTQMGQEVILRCVPISNHLYFYWYRQILGQKVEFLVSFYNNEISEKSEIFDDQFSVERPDGSNFTLKIRSTKLEDSAMYFCASSQGPINEKLFFGSGTQLSVL.

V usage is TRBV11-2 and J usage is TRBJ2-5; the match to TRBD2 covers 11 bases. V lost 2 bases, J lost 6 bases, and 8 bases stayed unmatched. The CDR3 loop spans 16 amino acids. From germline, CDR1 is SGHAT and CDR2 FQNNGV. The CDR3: CASSLLVTSGVQTQYF. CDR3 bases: TGTGCCAGCAGCTTATTAGTGACTAGCGGGGTTCAGACCCAGTACTTC.

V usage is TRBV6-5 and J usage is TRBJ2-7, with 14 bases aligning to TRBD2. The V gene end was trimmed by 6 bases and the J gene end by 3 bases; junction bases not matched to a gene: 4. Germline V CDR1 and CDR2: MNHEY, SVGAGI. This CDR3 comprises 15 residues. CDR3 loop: CASRAGTSGGYEQYF. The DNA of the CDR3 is TGTGCCAGCAGGGCAGGGACTAGCGGGGGCTACGAGCAGTACTTC.

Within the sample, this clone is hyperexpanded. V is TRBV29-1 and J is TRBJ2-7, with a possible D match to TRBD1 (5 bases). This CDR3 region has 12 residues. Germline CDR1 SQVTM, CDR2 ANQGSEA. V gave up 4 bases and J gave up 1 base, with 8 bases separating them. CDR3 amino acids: CSVGTGSYEQYF. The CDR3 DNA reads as TGCAGCGTTGGTACAGGATCCTACGAGCAGTACTTC.

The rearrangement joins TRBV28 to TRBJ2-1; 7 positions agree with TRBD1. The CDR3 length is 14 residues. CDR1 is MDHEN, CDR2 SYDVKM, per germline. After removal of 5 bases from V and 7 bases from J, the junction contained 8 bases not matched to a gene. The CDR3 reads CASSERQGWNEQFF. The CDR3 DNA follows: TGTGCCAGCAGTGAACGACAGGGTTGGAATGAGCAGTTCTTC.

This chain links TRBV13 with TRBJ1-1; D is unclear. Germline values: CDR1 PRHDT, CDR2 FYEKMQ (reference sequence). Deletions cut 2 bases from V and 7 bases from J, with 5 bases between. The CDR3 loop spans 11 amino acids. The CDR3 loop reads CASSLWSEAFF. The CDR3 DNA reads TGTGCCAGCAGCTTATGGAGTGAAGCTTTCTTT.

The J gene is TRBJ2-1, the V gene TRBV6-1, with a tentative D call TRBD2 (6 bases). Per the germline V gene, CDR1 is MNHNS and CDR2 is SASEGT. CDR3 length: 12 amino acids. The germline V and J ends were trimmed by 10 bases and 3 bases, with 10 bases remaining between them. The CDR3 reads CAIKGLYNEQFF. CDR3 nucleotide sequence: TGTGCCATTAAGGGACTCTACAATGAGCAGTTCTTC.

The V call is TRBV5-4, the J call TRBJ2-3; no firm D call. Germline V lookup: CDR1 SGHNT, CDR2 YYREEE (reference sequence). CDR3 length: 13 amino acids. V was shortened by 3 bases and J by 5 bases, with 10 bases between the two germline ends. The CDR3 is CASSSPLVDTQYF. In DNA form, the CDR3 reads TGTGCCAGCAGCTCTCCGTTGGTAGATACGCAGTATTTT.